This T cell receptor (beta chain) was recovered during a study of OX40 agonist ivuxolimab in advanced cancers. Only in-frame clones appear in the TCRdb table, and some are missing; sequencing was by immunoSEQ multiplex PCR. The sample records around 62,000 clones, about 89% being singletons. This CDR3 comprises 14 residues. Per the germline V gene, CDR1 is SGHRS and CDR2 is YFSETQ. V shed 1 base and J shed 5 bases, with 12 bases lying between them. The specimen was CD4+ or CD8+ T cells sorted from blood, collected in a trial of the OX40 agonist ivuxolimab. The chain joins TRBV5-1 to TRBJ2-5, with D hard to call. The receptor was isolated from an adult with an advanced solid tumor such as melanoma, head and neck, liver or kidney cancer. CDR3 sequence reads: CASSLSTPPETQYF. Written as DNA, the CDR3 is TGCGCCAGCAGCTTGTCCACCCCGCCTGAGACCCAGTACTTC. The whole variable domain, filled in from reference TRBV5-1 and TRBJ2-5, reads KAGVTQTPRYLIKTRGQQVTLSCSPISGHRSVSWYQQTPGQGLQFLFEYFSETQRNKGNFPGRFSGRQFSNSRSEMNVSTLELGDSALYLCASSLSTPPETQYFGPGTRLLVL.